This is a list of T cell receptor beta chains from one sample in a study of blood T cell repertoires in COVID-19. This table comes from immunoSEQ multiplex PCR, and its TCRdb copy is limited to in-frame clones, with some not included. Of about 73,000 clones listed, 65% to 90% are singletons. The source material was peripheral blood. Receptor source: a woman in her fifties or sixties with acute or convalescent COVID-19. Each CDR3 is given with its conserved first and last residue. D genes are given only for firm matches. Clone size is shown for a subset of rows, as once, few, many or a class of expanded clone.

j_call: TRBJ1-1
cdr3_length: 14
d_call: .
clone_size: .
v_call: TRBV7-3
cdr3_nt: TGTGCCAGCAGTACTTCCGGAGGGAACACTGAAGCTTTCTTT
cdr3_aa: CASSTSGGNTEAFF

j_call: TRBJ2-1
cdr3_length: 14
d_call: .
clone_size: .
v_call: TRBV7-2
cdr3_nt: TGTGCCAGCAGCTCCGGGTCTAGCCTTAATGAGCAGTTCTTC
cdr3_aa: CASSSGSSLNEQFF

j_call: TRBJ1-2
cdr3_length: 13
d_call: TRBD1
clone_size: medium-sized
v_call: TRBV27
cdr3_nt: TGTGCCAGCAGCCTAGGACAGGACTATGGCTACACCTTC
cdr3_aa: CASSLGQDYGYTF

j_call: TRBJ1-1
cdr3_length: 14
d_call: .
clone_size: .
v_call: TRBV6-6
cdr3_nt: TGTGCCAGCAGTTCAGCCCCGGGGAACACTGAAGCTTTCTTT
cdr3_aa: CASSSAPGNTEAFF

j_call: TRBJ1-1
cdr3_length: 14
d_call: .
clone_size: .
v_call: TRBV4-1
cdr3_nt: TGCGCCAGCAGCCTAGGACAGATGAACACTGAAGCTTTCTTT
cdr3_aa: CASSLGQMNTEAFF

j_call: TRBJ1-2
cdr3_length: 14
d_call: .
clone_size: .
v_call: TRBV5-1
cdr3_nt: TGCGCCAGCAGCTTAAGGGAGGAGGCCTATGGCTACACCTTC
cdr3_aa: CASSLREEAYGYTF

j_call: TRBJ1-2
cdr3_length: 14
d_call: TRBD1
clone_size: .
v_call: TRBV27
cdr3_nt: TGTGCCAGCAGTACGACAGGGGGGATCTATGGCTACACCTTC
cdr3_aa: CASSTTGGIYGYTF

j_call: TRBJ2-7
cdr3_length: 15
d_call: .
clone_size: few
v_call: TRBV15
cdr3_nt: TGTGCCACCAGCTCCTTTCAGGGTTCGCCCTACGAGCAGTACTTC
cdr3_aa: CATSSFQGSPYEQYF

j_call: TRBJ1-6
cdr3_length: 13
d_call: TRBD1
clone_size: .
v_call: TRBV6-5
cdr3_nt: TGTGCCAGCATGGGACAGGGAAAATTGTCCCTCCACTTT
cdr3_aa: CASMGQGKLSLHF

j_call: TRBJ2-7
cdr3_length: 16
d_call: TRBD1
clone_size: .
v_call: TRBV5-1
cdr3_nt: TGCGCCAGCCAAGCCGCCGGGACAGGGATTGGGGGGGAGCAGTACTTC
cdr3_aa: CASQAAGTGIGGEQYF

j_call: TRBJ1-2
cdr3_length: 14
d_call: TRBD1
clone_size: few
v_call: TRBV11-2
cdr3_nt: TGTGCCAGCAGTTATATGACAGGGGGCTATGGCTACACCTTC
cdr3_aa: CASSYMTGGYGYTF

j_call: TRBJ1-3
cdr3_length: 13
d_call: .
clone_size: once
v_call: TRBV4-1
cdr3_nt: TGCGCCAGCAGTCCAGGGCTTGGAAACACCATATATTTT
cdr3_aa: CASSPGLGNTIYF

j_call: TRBJ1-1
cdr3_length: 15
d_call: .
clone_size: .
v_call: TRBV5-4
cdr3_nt: TGTGCCAGCAGCTTAGGGGGGGAGTTAAACACTGAAGCTTTCTTT
cdr3_aa: CASSLGGELNTEAFF

j_call: TRBJ2-3
cdr3_length: 13
d_call: .
clone_size: .
v_call: TRBV6-4
cdr3_nt: TGTGCCAGCAGTGACTCGACGGAGGATACGCAGTATTTT
cdr3_aa: CASSDSTEDTQYF

j_call: TRBJ1-5
cdr3_length: 15
d_call: TRBD1
clone_size: many
v_call: TRBV5-6
cdr3_nt: TGTGCCAGCAGCTTGGACAGGGGGCAGACCCAGCCCCAGCATTTT
cdr3_aa: CASSLDRGQTQPQHF

j_call: TRBJ1-1
cdr3_length: 13
d_call: TRBD1
clone_size: .
v_call: TRBV10-1
cdr3_nt: TGCGCCAGCAGTAGGGACAGGAACACTGAAGCTTTCTTT
cdr3_aa: CASSRDRNTEAFF

j_call: TRBJ1-2
cdr3_length: 15
d_call: .
clone_size: .
v_call: TRBV6-5
cdr3_nt: TGTGCCAGCAGTACGCGTAGCGGGGGCGCGGGGGGCTACACCTTC
cdr3_aa: CASSTRSGGAGGYTF

j_call: TRBJ1-1
cdr3_length: 13
d_call: .
clone_size: once
v_call: TRBV19
cdr3_nt: TGTGCCAGTAGTGGGTCCCTCGGGACTGAAGCTTTCTTT
cdr3_aa: CASSGSLGTEAFF

j_call: TRBJ1-2
cdr3_length: 16
d_call: TRBD1
clone_size: few
v_call: TRBV5-1
cdr3_nt: TGCGCCAGCAGCGATGCCGGGACAGGGGGTCCCTATGGCTACACCTTC
cdr3_aa: CASSDAGTGGPYGYTF

j_call: TRBJ1-5
cdr3_length: 15
d_call: TRBD1
clone_size: .
v_call: TRBV12-5
cdr3_nt: TGTGCTAGTGGCGAGGGACAGGGTAGCAATCAGCCCCAGCATTTT
cdr3_aa: CASGEGQGSNQPQHF

j_call: TRBJ1-2
cdr3_length: 13
d_call: TRBD1
clone_size: .
v_call: TRBV5-6
cdr3_nt: TGTGCCAGCAGTATACAGGGGCCCTATGGCTACACCTTC
cdr3_aa: CASSIQGPYGYTF